What follows describes a single TCR beta chain. Its cognate antigen has yet to be identified. Base qualities are not provided; no much larger clone lies one nucleotide away. Using the deep immunoSEQ assay, TCR CDR3 regions were amplified from genomic DNA by multiplex PCR. Genomic DNA extracted from each cell subset was distributed evenly over all wells of several immunoSEQ 96-well plates, and each plate served as one replicate. For sorted subsets, approximately 210 ng of genomic DNA, equivalent to 25,000 to 30,000 T cell genomes, went into each replicate PCR. Purified libraries were measured with a Qubit 3.0 fluorometer, size-checked on a Bioanalyzer 2100, and measured again with the KAPA Library Quantification kit. Every immunoSEQ 96-well plate was sequenced on a dedicated single-read 150-cycle Illumina NextSeq 550 flow cell. In the authors' own workflow: Because the immunoSEQ output held only junctional sequences and lacked quality scores, the filtering could not match the filtering applied to full-length reads. Sequences were annotated with PyIR, a Python wrapper for IgBLAST v1.9, and V/J genes and CDR3 were assigned using IMGT germline references. Reads were filtered out if the reads had weak V/J assignments (E-value above 1e-6), no CDR3, stop codons, out-of-frame junctions, or ambiguous translated residues. A V3J clonotype was defined by an identical inferred V gene, J gene, and CDR3 amino acid sequence. The percentage overlap between two repertoires was calculated by dividing the number of shared unique clonotypes by the size of the smaller repertoire. RTK rarefaction, the Chao1 estimator, and Recon v2.1 estimates of unobserved clonotypes were used to assess repertoire richness. Generation probabilities were computed with OLGA for all TCRbeta clonotypes obtained by the gDNA method from a few donors. As stored in TCRdb, this immuneACCESS dataset retains in-frame rearrangements with V and J assigned. A fraction of the clones does not appear; measured against another copy, unresolved V genes explain less than half of the discrepancy, and the remainder lacks a known reason. V, J and clone size were drawn from that table, and D and trimming were deduced from the DNA. The sample table shows some 1.1 million clones, and 77% are seen once. Approximately 0.95% of the sample belongs to the ten largest clones.

This specimen comes from a study of shared clonotypes between healthy human individuals (dated by TCRdb to about 2020). Study-wide context: The cohort included a few men and a couple of women between 18 and 49 years of age. Per donor, three plates each were used for CD4 naive and CD4 memory, two for CD8 naive, and one for CD8 memory. To increase sequencing depth and limit assay-specific biases, TCR repertoire library preparation and sequencing were carried out by different laboratories using diverse techniques. Each donor's leukapheresis produced roughly between about 0.9 and 9.5 billion PBMCs. To estimate repertoire size and how much clonotypes are shared between individuals, the study performed deep sequencing of blood TCR repertoires from five healthy adults.

Findings and caveats that apply to the study as a whole: Larger estimated clonotype richness was generally found for naive subsets than for memory subsets. Compared with non-shared clonotypes, the clonotypes found in all four sorted-subset donors had higher generation probabilities. Incomplete sequencing was indicated by rarefaction of sorted-subset datasets, despite the large sequencing depth. Sharing across several donors was observed for around 5% of naive CD4, around 3.5% of naive CD8, about 2.3% of memory CD4, and around 0.4% of memory CD8 clonotypes. Sampling was limited to blood, and TCR repertoires in tissue likely differ from TCR repertoires in blood. The small number of donors limited the genetic and exposure-history diversity represented. Pairwise subsampling indicated that sequencing depth was expected to affect the degree of clonotype sharing among donors.

Including the terminal cysteine and phenylalanine, the CDR3 comprises 16 residues. Only the CDR3 part of the read is kept: 48 bases, read in frame from the first base. The germline V end is reduced by 1 base and the J end by 3 bases; junction bases left unmatched: 7. The germline V gene encodes CDR1 SGHRS and CDR2 YFSETQ. Donors were healthy HIV-negative adults with no recently reported acute infections or vaccinations. Only Caucasian adults living in Nashville, Tennessee, USA were represented among the donors. CD4+ T cells were enriched through magnetic negative selection, after which naive cells were positively selected on CD45RA and the remaining negative fraction served as the memory subset. Blood was collected by leukapheresis, and PBMCs were isolated by Ficoll-Histopaque density gradient centrifugation and then cryopreserved in liquid nitrogen vapor phase. Purity and quantity of every magnetically sorted T cell population were checked by analytical flow cytometry. Genomic DNA was isolated from each sorted fraction and quantified by UV absorbance on a Nanodrop 2000c.

The chain couples TRBV5-1 to TRBJ2-3; TRBD1 lines up with 8 middle nucleotides. This receptor was identified in a man younger than 35 in good health. Some clones in this sample may be carry-over from other donors' samples. The specimen was memory CD4+ T cells from PBMCs. The cell subset or site label here, explained by the study, means: CD45RA-negative fraction. The CDR3 loop reads CASSLSIRGRTDTQYF. The DNA sequence is TGCGCCAGCAGCTTGTCTATCAGGGGGCGTACAGATACGCAGTATTTT. Reference TRBV5-1 and TRBJ2-3 genes cover what lies past the CDR3, so the full variable domain is KAGVTQTPRYLIKTRGQQVTLSCSPISGHRSVSWYQQTPGQGLQFLFEYFSETQRNKGNFPGRFSGRQFSNSRSEMNVSTLELGDSALYLCASSLSIRGRTDTQYFGPGTRLTVL.